This section outlines one TCR beta chain sequence together with its context. The antigen is not known. The data were obtained in a study of T cells in Graves' hyperthyroidism and ophthalmopathy. Study results and caveats: In simple terms, a model built on 13 V-J features told ophthalmopathy apart from stable hyperthyroidism. Blood held most thyroid clonotypes expanded above 0.001 frequency.

Ophthalmopathy patients all had a Clinical Activity Score of at least 3, a NOSPECS grade of at least 4 and disease under 3 months old. Each diagnosis was grounded in clinical symptoms, serum thyroxine and TRAb, thyroid ultrasound, and orbital computed tomography. Amplification targeted TCR beta CDR3 regions from RNA transcripts. Initially, a first-round RT-PCR of the TCR CDR3 employed the HTBI primer set. TCRdb re-called the multiplex PCR reads with MiXCR, one entry per CDR3 protein. The sample has 450,000 to 500,000 distinct CDR3 sequences, about 20% seen once. The J segment lost 4 bases and the V segment lost 9 bases, leaving 8 bases of the junction unmatched. Germline loops: CDR1 MNHEY, CDR2 SMNVEV (reference sequence). This CDR3 comprises 13 residues.

The clonotype was recovered from a woman between 70 and 85 years old with Graves' ophthalmopathy. Sequencing input: blood. The V and J genes are TRBV27 and TRBJ1-1, with 7 bases fitting TRBD1. The CDR3, as DNA: TGTGCCAGTACGGAGGGGGCAGGCACTGAAGCTTTCTTT. It is translated as CASTEGAGTEAFF.